The source of this T cell receptor (beta chain) is a study of T cell repertoires in cytomegalovirus infection. Looking at the study overall: CMV epitopes used comprised recently identified HLA-C-restricted ones and well-studied HLA-B-restricted ones. A matching HLA type, together with CMV infection, was signaled by public TCR beta signatures.

This clonotype was detected ten times or more. The antigen remains undetermined. The germline V gene encodes CDR1 SGHTA and CDR2 FQGNSA. The CDR3 covers 16 residues. Trimming removed 5 bases from V and 5 bases from J, with 19 bases in between. TCRdb analysed the reads with MiXCR anew, one entry per CDR3 protein. This sample has some 900,000 distinct CDR3 sequences, with approximately 30% found just once. The sequencing here drew on cultured CD8+ T cells from PBMCs, taken from culture after CMV antigen stimulation. V usage is TRBV7-2 and J usage is TRBJ2-1; D might be TRBD2 (5 bases). The receptor comes from a human donor in good health (CMV status not recorded). Some clones in this sample may be carry-over from other donors' samples. CDR3 nucleotide sequence: TGTGCCAGCAGCGCCCGGGGAGTCTACAGAGACAATGAGCAGTTCTTC. This translates into CASSARGVYRDNEQFF. Full variable domain (remainder filled in from reference TRBV7-2 and TRBJ2-1): GAGVSQSPSNKVTEKGKDVELRCDPISGHTALYWYRQSLGQGLEFLIYFQGNSAPDKSGLPSDRFSAERTGGSVSTLTIQRTQQEDSAVYLCASSARGVYRDNEQFFGPGTRLTVL.